The subject of this entry is one T cell receptor beta chain. The antigen it recognizes is unknown. For each CD8+ T cell subset, flow sorting was done in triplicate, and 300,000 to 350,000 cells per subset went directly into RLT lysis buffer. Naive CD8+ T cells were defined stringently as CD45RO-CCR7+CD27+CD95- to exclude memory contaminants. Peripheral blood mononuclear cells were isolated from buffy coats by standard density gradient centrifugation. Naive CXCR3-negative and CXCR3-positive CD8+ T cells were flow-sorted on a FACSAria III. An RNeasy Mini Kit was used to extract total RNA from the sorted cells. This sample is part of a study of CXCR3-negative and CXCR3-positive naive CD8 T cells (dated by TCRdb to between 2018 and 2021). Describing the broader study: In total, 130 million or so TRB reads were obtained, which works out to roughly 1.5 +/- 0.3 million reads per library. Diversity and physicochemical repertoire analyses covered roughly ten donors pooled from two independent experiments. TRBV-TRBJ cluster analysis included naive subsets from several donors and memory cells from 3 donors.

Instrument used: NextSeq 550. The Human TCR Profiling Kit (MiLaboratory) was used to prepare UMI-labeled 5' RACE TRB cDNA libraries. cDNA synthesis used the entire amount of extracted RNA, and PCR amplification then used the entire amount of cDNA produced. Libraries were prepared in parallel with an identical number of PCR cycles. The authors' analysis ran thus. With a requirement of at least two reads per UMI, MIGEC and MiXCR extracted about 56,000 +/- 9,600 unique UMI-labeled TRB cDNA molecules per library. An average of approximately 40,000 +/- 10,000 functional in-frame TRB CDR3 nucleotide clonotypes without stop codons was found per library. After downsampling to 5000 UMI-labeled TRB molecules per sample, diversity metrics, including normalized Shannon-Wiener and Chao1, were computed in VDJtools. Clonotype-size-weighted physicochemical properties of the central five CDR3 residues (interaction energy, strength, volume and Kidera factor 4) were computed in VDJtools. TCRdb reprocessed the reads and lists each CDR3 protein sequence as a single entry, with no DNA. None of the V and J calls come from the authors' own analysis; TCRdb made them. The sample's own table lists fewer than 140,000 distinct CDR3 sequences. Clones ranked in the top ten supply 0.38% of the sample.

General study outcomes and caveats: Freshly isolated PBMCs were used for most assays because CXCR3 expression went down partially after cryopreservation. Similar TRBV-TRBJ usage was shown by naive CXCR3-negative and CXCR3-positive cells from the same donor, whereas distinct patterns were shown by memory cells. Because surface CD5, which is linked to self-reactivity in mice, was comparable between the naive subsets, TCR interaction strength was also inferred from TRB CDR3 physicochemical properties. TRB CDR3s from CXCR3-positive naive cells showed higher hydrophobicity (lower Kidera factor 4), lower energy, and higher strength and volume indices than CXCR3-negative naive cells. Both naive subsets had comparably high repertoire diversity, while memory CD8+ T cells had much lower repertoire diversity.

From cysteine to phenylalanine, the CDR3 is 15 amino acids long. No nucleotide data were recorded. CDR1 and CDR2 are drawn from the germline V gene: MNHEY, SVGEGT. The sample was naive CXCR3+ CD8+ T cells from blood. The cell subset or site label, as the study defines it: CD45RO-CCR7+CD27+CD95- naive CD8+ T cells expressing CXCR3 (TNR3+). The rearrangement joined TRBV6-2 or TRBV6-3 to TRBJ2-7; no DNA is available, so the TRBD2 call from TCRdb remains unchecked. The TCR was taken from a human donor in good health. Some clones in this sample may be carry-over from other donors' samples. The CDR3 corresponds to CASTEGLAGADEQYF.